The 28 T cell receptor beta chains reported below all come from one sample, sequenced in a study of read filtering for tumor transcriptome and immune sequencing. The library was built from approximately 400 ng RNA with molecular barcoded adaptors for alpha/delta and beta/gamma chains. TCRdb re-analysed the reads in MiXCR, keeping a single row per CDR3 protein. Among about 130,000 distinct CDR3 sequences, about 13% were seen once, and the ten largest hold around 8.2%. Sequencing used a population of CD138-negative cells sorted from bone marrow. The source is a donor older than 35 with multiple myeloma.

Many counts were recorded for this clonotype. The genes are TRBV20-1 and TRBJ2-5; D assignment may be TRBD1 or TRBD2 (5 bases each). Trimming pared 5 bases from V and 1 base from J, leaving 14 bases between. Germline V gene sequence: CDR1 DFQATT, CDR2 SNEGSKA (reference sequence). The CDR3 spans 14 residues. CDR3 sequence: CSAAPGTSQETQYF. CDR3 in DNA: TGCAGTGCTGCCCCCGGGACGTCCCAAGAGACCCAGTACTTC.

About this clonotype: A much larger clone differs from this one at a single base, so this may be a read error. V is TRBV25-1 and J is TRBJ2-5, with D uncertain. This CDR3 is 12 amino acids long. The germline V gene has CDR1 MGHDK and CDR2 SYGVNS. V gave up 4 bases and J gave up 10 bases, with 13 bases separating them. CDR3 sequence: CASSAVAQNQYF. CDR3 in DNA: TGTGCCAGCAGTGCCGTTGCCCAGAACCAGTACTTC.

This clonotype was seen more than once but under ten times. This rearrangement joins TRBV12-3 or TRBV12-4 to TRBJ2-5; D perhaps matches TRBD2 (6 bases). The CDR3 sequence is 16 residues long. V was pared by 4 bases and J by 2 bases, with 17 bases between. For the CDR3, the DNA is TGTGCCAGCAGTTCCCCCCAGGAGGGCCCTCAAGAGACCCAGTACTTC. This encodes CASSSPQEGPQETQYF.

Ten or more counts support this clonotype. The V and J genes are TRBV5-5 and TRBJ2-1; TRBD2 matches at 11 bases. Germline assignment: CDR1 SGHKS and CDR2 YYEKEE (reference sequence). Trimming took 2 bases from V and 0 from J; bases not matched to a gene: 1. There are 16 residues in the CDR3. The CDR3 spells CASSFLAGGSYNEQFF. The CDR3 DNA reads TGTGCCAGCAGCTTCCTAGCGGGGGGCTCCTACAATGAGCAGTTCTTC.

This clonotype was detected many times. This sequence joins TRBV4-1 and TRBJ1-1, with TRBD1 matching 9 bases. The J segment lost 10 bases and the V segment lost 5 bases, leaving 8 bases of the junction unmatched. This CDR3 is 13 amino acids long. The germline V gene encodes CDR1 MGHRA and CDR2 YSYEKL. Here the CDR3 reads CASSSTGGSRAFF. CDR3 DNA sequence: TGCGCCAGCAGCAGTACAGGGGGCTCGAGAGCTTTCTTT.

V gene TRBV6-5 combines with J gene TRBJ2-1; D is ambiguous. V lost 4 bases to trimming and J lost 0 bases, with 10 bases between them. Germline V lookup: CDR1 MNHEY, CDR2 SVGAGI. This CDR3 is 15 amino acids long. This CDR3 reads CASSSVSSSYNEQFF. The CDR3 region has the DNA TGTGCCAGCAGTTCTGTCTCCAGCTCCTACAATGAGCAGTTCTTC.

This clonotype was detected ten times or more. The CDR3 coding sequence is TGTGCCAGCAGTTACGTATCTGGAAACAATGGCTACACCTTC. Translation: CASSYVSGNNGYTF. The V call is TRBV6-2 or TRBV6-3, the J call TRBJ1-2; D not resolved. Trimming took 2 bases from V and 6 from J, leaving 13 bases between them. The CDR3 sequence is 14 residues long. CDR1 and CDR2 (germline): MNHEY, SVGEGT.

This clonotype was counted many times. The gene calls are TRBV19 and TRBJ2-1; D gene unclear. This CDR3 contains 12 residues. CDR1 is LNHDA and CDR2 is SQIVND in the germline V gene (reference sequence). V lost 9 bases, J lost 3 bases, and 9 bases lay in between. CDR3 in amino acids: CASSRSYNEQFF. In DNA form, the CDR3 reads TGTGCCAGCAGCCGGAGCTACAATGAGCAGTTCTTC.

Notes on this clonotype: A read error may account for a junction end that differs from germline. The V call is TRBV6-2 or TRBV6-3, the J call TRBJ1-1; D is uncertain. CDR3 length: 19 residues. The germline V gene encodes CDR1 MNHEY and CDR2 SVGEGT. CDR3 loop: CASSYSIPISDGWNTEAFF. The CDR3 DNA is TGTGCCAGCAGCTACTCAATCCCAATCTCGGACGGATGGAACACTGAAGCTTTCTTT.

This clonotype was picked up a small number of times. The genes are TRBV6-2 or TRBV6-3 and TRBJ2-7, with TRBD2 identical over 7 bases. Germline V gene data show CDR1 as MNHEY and CDR2 as SVGEGT. Trimming cost V 8 bases and J 5 bases; bases outside gene matches: 18. The CDR3 contains 16 residues. In DNA, the CDR3 is TGTGCCAGCCCCGAACCTTATGGGGGGGAGCTCAACGAGCAGTACTTC. This sequence encodes CASPEPYGGELNEQYF.

This clonotype was seen a few times. The J gene is TRBJ2-7, the V gene TRBV5-1; tentatively, D is TRBD1 (6 bases). CDR3 size: 13 residues. Per the germline V gene, CDR1 is SGHRS and CDR2 is YFSETQ. Trimming took off 1 base at V and 5 bases at J, with 10 bases between the two ends. The CDR3 spells CASSLWGLDEQYF. CDR3 nucleotide sequence: TGCGCCAGCAGCTTGTGGGGGCTGGACGAGCAGTACTTC.

This clonotype was seen repeatedly, ten times or more. The rearrangement joins TRBV7-9 to TRBJ2-6; the D is unclear. CDR1 is SEHNR, CDR2 FQNEAQ, per germline (reference sequence). Trimming left V 3 bases short and J 1 base short, with 4 bases between. This CDR3 has 14 amino acids. CDR3 bases: TGTGCCAGCAGCTTTACATCTGGGGCCAACGTCCTGACTTTC. This translates into CASSFTSGANVLTF.

This clonotype was observed many times. The chain has TRBV20-1 and TRBJ1-4, with 8 bases identical to TRBD1. V lost 6 bases, J lost 6 bases, and 12 bases stayed unmatched. Per germline, CDR1 DFQATT and CDR2 SNEGSKA (reference sequence). The CDR3 length is 15 residues. DNA of the CDR3: TGCAGTGCCCGCCCTACCGGGACAGGCTATGAAAAACTGTTTTTT. Protein product: CSARPTGTGYEKLFF.

This clonotype was observed many times. V gene TRBV20-1 combines with J gene TRBJ1-2, with D hard to call. Per germline, CDR1 DFQATT and CDR2 SNEGSKA (reference sequence). The length of the CDR3 is 18 residues. Trimming took 2 bases from V and 1 from J, leaving 23 bases between them. This CDR3 is CSARPGGSIWAFNYGYTF. The CDR3 DNA follows: TGCAGTGCTAGACCGGGCGGATCAATTTGGGCATTTAACTATGGCTACACCTTC.

This clonotype was observed many times. The chain joins TRBV6-2 or TRBV6-3 to TRBJ1-1; D is possibly TRBD1 (5 bases). Trimming removed 2 bases at V and 3 bases at J, with 16 bases between. The CDR3 contains 16 residues. The V gene's germline CDR1 is MNHEY and CDR2 SVGEGT. The CDR3 is CASSYPGTRRDTEAFF. DNA of the CDR3: TGTGCCAGCAGTTACCCCGGGACTCGGCGGGACACTGAAGCTTTCTTT.

The sample holds a few counts of this clonotype. V usage is TRBV5-8 and J usage is TRBJ1-5; D ambiguous. Germline loops: CDR1 SGHTS, CDR2 YDEGEE. The CDR3 extends over 16 amino acids. V was pared by 7 bases and J by 6 bases, with 23 bases between. In nucleotides, the CDR3 is TGTGCCAGCTCGATTGGGCATATTGGGGTAGGTCAGCCCCAGCATTTT. Translating gives CASSIGHIGVGQPQHF.

This clonotype appeared many times. The chain couples TRBV19 to TRBJ1-2; TRBD1 is a possible D gene (6 bases). Germline-derived CDR1 and CDR2 are LNHDA and SQIVND (reference sequence). This CDR3 contains 17 residues. Trimming removed 1 base from V and 2 bases from J, with 17 bases in between. The CDR3 bases are TGTGCCAGTAGTATAGTAGAGGGGGGAGGAACGAACTATGGCTACACCTTC. Protein: CASSIVEGGGTNYGYTF.

At least ten counts were recorded for this clonotype. The CDR3 bases are TGTGCCAGCAGCCAAGAAGACAGAACGAATTCACCCCTCCACTTT. The encoded protein is CASSQEDRTNSPLHF. The rearrangement links TRBV4-2 to TRBJ1-6, with D possibly TRBD1 on 5 matching bases. V was shortened by 0 bases and J by 7 bases, with 10 bases between the two germline ends. The germline CDR1 and CDR2 sequences are LGHNA and YNFKEQ. This CDR3 is 15 amino acids long.

This clonotype was seen a handful of times. The chain joins TRBV30 to TRBJ2-5; D perhaps matches TRBD1 (6 bases). CDR3 length: 14 amino acids. V lost 1 base and J 1 base, leaving 10 bases between the germline ends. Germline assignment: CDR1 GTSNPN and CDR2 SVGIG (reference sequence). CDR3 nucleotide sequence: TGTGCCTGGAGTGAGGACAGCCCCCAAGAGACCCAGTACTTC. Protein: CAWSEDSPQETQYF.

This clonotype was counted many times. J is TRBJ2-1 and V is TRBV20-1, with 16 nucleotides matching TRBD2. The CDR3 length is 18 residues. Germline-derived CDR1 and CDR2 are DFQATT and SNEGSKA (reference sequence). V trimming: 2 bases; J trimming: 2 bases; junction bases outside the gene matches: 6. The CDR3 spells CSARLFGTSGRAYNEQFF. The CDR3 bases are TGCAGTGCTAGACTTTTCGGGACTAGCGGGAGGGCCTACAATGAGCAGTTCTTC.

This clonotype was seen many times. The gene calls are TRBV5-1 and TRBJ2-4, with 7 bases that match TRBD2. Germline V gene lookup returns CDR1 SGHRS and CDR2 YFSETQ. The CDR3 runs 16 residues. Germline trimming cut 0 bases from V and 2 bases from J; bases unmatched to any gene: 5. The CDR3 DNA reads as TGCGCCAGCAGCTTGGGGGGGGGATTTCCCAAAAACATTCAGTACTTC. Translation: CASSLGGGFPKNIQYF.

This clonotype came up many times. The CDR3 nucleotides read TGTGCCAGCAGCTTTCCTGGGTTTAGTCGATCCTACAATGAGCAGTTCTTC. The encoded protein is CASSFPGFSRSYNEQFF. This rearrangement joins TRBV5-4 to TRBJ2-1; no clear D gene. Per germline, CDR1 SGHNT and CDR2 YYREEE (reference sequence). Trimming shortened V by 2 bases and J by 1 base, and 16 bases separated the two germline ends. The CDR3 is 17 residues long.

This clonotype was picked up many times. The V and J genes are TRBV20-1 and TRBJ2-4; TRBD2 is a possible D gene (5 bases). This CDR3 has 16 residues. Trimming took 0 bases from V and 6 from J, leaving 18 bases between them. The germline gives CDR1 DFQATT, CDR2 SNEGSKA (reference sequence). This CDR3 is CSARDAPGMGRNIQYF. Here the CDR3 DNA reads TGCAGTGCTAGAGATGCCCCGGGGATGGGGAGAAACATTCAGTACTTC.

This clonotype appeared many times. The V and J genes are TRBV7-9 and TRBJ2-1; no reliable D call. Trimming stripped 2 bases from V and 8 bases from J, with 10 bases between. The CDR3 is made up of 13 amino acids. CDR1 is SEHNR, CDR2 FQNEAQ, per germline (reference sequence). As DNA, the CDR3 is TGTGCCAGCAGCTTACCTATACCCGATGAGCAGTTCTTC. Residues: CASSLPIPDEQFF.

Regarding this clonotype: A much larger clone is a single base away; this may be a read error. The CDR3 DNA reads as TGCGCCAGCAAAGCGGGAGGGCCAGATACGCAGTATTTT. Its protein is CASKAGGPDTQYF. V usage is TRBV10-2 and J usage is TRBJ2-3; 10 bases map to TRBD2. There are 13 residues in the CDR3. V was pared by 7 bases and J by 4 bases, with 2 bases of the junction left unmatched. The germline gives CDR1 WSHSY, CDR2 SAAADI.

This clonotype was seen more than once but under ten times. V usage is TRBV20-1 and J usage is TRBJ1-4, with TRBD1 as a possible D gene (6 bases). The CDR3 covers 13 residues. The germline CDR1 and CDR2 sequences are DFQATT and SNEGSKA (reference sequence). Trimming shortened V by 3 bases and J by 7 bases, and 12 bases separated the two germline ends. The CDR3 DNA reads TGCAGTGCTAGGCGGGGGGCAGGTGAAAAACTGTTTTTT. Translated, it gives CSARRGAGEKLFF.

There are many counts of this clonotype. This rearrangement joins TRBV29-1 to TRBJ2-3; 16 bases match TRBD2. CDR1 is SQVTM, CDR2 ANQGSEA, per germline. The CDR3 covers 15 residues. V was clipped by 4 bases and J by 4 bases; unmatched bases: 2. CDR3 residues: CSVAGTSGRADTQYF. CDR3 bases: TGCAGCGTTGCAGGGACTAGCGGGAGGGCAGATACGCAGTATTTT.

In this sample, this clonotype turned up many times. V and J are TRBV3-1 and TRBJ2-1, with no clear D. CDR3 length equals 18 residues. V was cut by 2 bases and J by 0 bases, with 17 bases left in between. Germline V lookup: CDR1 LGHDT, CDR2 YNNKEL (reference sequence). In DNA, the CDR3 is TGTGCCAGCAGCCAAAGACAAGGAACCGCGCCCTCCTACAATGAGCAGTTCTTC. Translation gives CASSQRQGTAPSYNEQFF.